This T cell receptor (beta chain) was identified in a study of cytomegalovirus exposure and HLA in healthy donors. Germline loops: CDR1 MNHEY, CDR2 SMNVEV (reference sequence). V shed 6 bases and J shed 5 bases, with 19 bases lying between them. The CDR3 has 16 residues. In this sample, this clone turned up once. A multiplex PCR was run with 60 Vbeta primers and 13 Jbeta primers. Produced via immunoSEQ multiplex PCR; TCRdb's table is partial and in-frame only. The sample has around 88,000 clones, over 75% seen once. The chain carries TRBV27 and TRBJ1-4; TRBD1 is a possible D gene (5 bases). Sequencing was performed on PBMCs. The source of this sequence is a man aged 50-59 years in good health and CMV-seropositive. CDR3 sequence (DNA): TGTGCCAGCAGCCTCGGACATACGACGACGAATGAAAAACTGTTTTTT. It translates to CASSLGHTTTNEKLFF.